This T cell receptor (beta chain) was documented in a study of control samples from healthy donors and cancer patients. This table comes from immunoSEQ multiplex PCR, and its TCRdb copy is limited to in-frame clones, with some not included. The sample consists of 100,000 to 150,000 clones, 90% of them appearing once. This clone was seen only a few times. The source material was blood. The clonotype originates from a man aged 40-50 years in good health.

DNA for the CDR3: TGTGCCTGGAGTGCCCCAGGGCGCTTCTATGGCTACACCTTC. Its translation: CAWSAPGRFYGYTF. The chain combines TRBV30 with TRBJ1-2, with TRBD1 as a possible D gene (5 bases). The V gene lost 1 base and the J gene lost 4 bases, with 13 bases spanning the gap. CDR1 is GTSNPN, CDR2 SVGIG, per germline (reference sequence). CDR3 length equals 14 residues.